A single sample gave rise to the 15 T cell receptor beta chains below, sequenced in a study of T cell responses to AZD1222 COVID-19 vaccine. Sequencing was performed with immunoSEQ multiplex PCR; in TCRdb, only in-frame clones are kept and a portion is missing. This sample carries around 160,000 clones, approximately 90% of them seen once, and the ten largest clones take 1.3%. The sample here was peripheral blood, taken 28 days after the second AZD1222 dose. The receptors were gathered from an adult who received the AZD1222 COVID-19 vaccine.

CDR3 bases: TGTGCCAGCATAGGGACAGGGGATAACGAGCAGTACTTC. Translated, it gives CASIGTGDNEQYF. J is TRBJ2-7 and V is TRBV5-8, with 10 bases lining up with TRBD1. The CDR3 consists of 13 residues. V was pared by 6 bases and J by 5 bases, with 5 bases of the junction left unmatched. Germline V gene lookup returns CDR1 SGHTS and CDR2 YDEGEE.

J is TRBJ2-1 and V is TRBV12-5; maybe TRBD2 (5 bases). Trimming removed 6 bases at V and 12 bases at J, with 18 bases between. Germline CDR1 reads LGHNT; CDR2 reads FRNRAP. This CDR3 region has 13 residues. CDR3 loop: CASGSDGTEGQFF. As DNA, the CDR3 is TGTGCTAGTGGCTCGGACGGTACCGAGGGGCAGTTCTTC.

The V call is TRBV28, the J call TRBJ2-7, with 8 nucleotides matching TRBD1. From germline, CDR1 is MDHEN and CDR2 SYDVKM. V was clipped by 7 bases and J by 2 bases; unmatched bases: 4. There are 13 residues in the CDR3. CDR3 bases: TGTGCCAGCACAGGGGGCGTAGCCTACGAGCAGTACTTC. This sequence encodes CASTGGVAYEQYF.

The V and J genes are TRBV7-8 and TRBJ1-5; D is ambiguous. Germline CDR1 and CDR2: SGHVS and FQNEAQ. CDR3 length: 14 amino acids. Between the trimmed V and J ends, which lost 5 bases and 3 bases, there was a span of 11 bases. The CDR3 nucleotides read TGTGCCAGCAGCCCAGGACGAAACAATCAGCCCCAGCATTTT. Encoded protein: CASSPGRNNQPQHF. Full variable domain (remainder filled in from reference TRBV7-8 and TRBJ1-5): GAGVSQSPRYKVAKRGQDVALRCDPISGHVSLFWYQQALGQGPEFLTYFQNEAQLDKSGLPSDRFFAERPEGSVSTLKIQRTQQEDSAVYLCASSPGRNNQPQHFGDGTRLSIL.

This chain links TRBV6-4 with TRBJ1-6, with D uncertain. CDR1 and CDR2 from the germline V gene are MRHNA and SNTAGT. The CDR3 contains 14 residues. The ends were cut back, 2 bases at V and 5 bases at J, with 7 bases in the middle. CDR3 in amino acids: CASSDGVDNSPLHF. The CDR3 DNA reads TGTGCCAGCAGTGACGGAGTCGATAATTCACCCCTCCACTTT.

This chain's CDR3 is CALGPGTGNQPQHF. CDR3 nucleotides: TGTGCCCTGGGCCCCGGGACAGGCAATCAGCCCCAGCATTTT. The genes are TRBV19 and TRBJ1-5, with 7 bases fitting TRBD1. Trimming took 11 bases from V and 2 from J; bases not matched to a gene: 9. The CDR3 sequence is 14 residues long. The germline V gene encodes CDR1 LNHDA and CDR2 SQIVND (reference sequence).

The chain couples TRBV4-3 to TRBJ1-4; D perhaps matches TRBD1 (6 bases). This CDR3 spans 16 amino acids. The V gene lost 1 base and the J gene lost 6 bases, with 15 bases spanning the gap. Germline CDR1 reads LGHNA; CDR2 reads YSLEER. CDR3 in amino acids: CASSQGVNRVDEKLFF. The CDR3 bases are TGCGCCAGCAGCCAAGGAGTTAACAGGGTGGATGAAAAACTGTTTTTT.

The chain links TRBV6-6 to TRBJ1-4; 8 bases are shared with TRBD1. In germline, CDR1 is MNHNY, CDR2 SVGAGI (reference sequence). After removal of 5 bases from V and 7 bases from J, the junction contained 15 bases not matched to a gene. This CDR3 has 17 amino acids. DNA of the CDR3: TGTGCCAGCAGTCCCGGGACAGCTCGACAGGGGAGTGAAAAACTGTTTTTT. It yields the protein CASSPGTARQGSEKLFF.

This clone was found once. One junction end disagrees with the germline gene, perhaps due to a read error. This rearrangement joins TRBV7-9 to TRBJ1-1; unclear D gene. CDR1 is SEHNR, CDR2 FQNEAQ, per germline (reference sequence). The CDR3 sequence is 12 residues long. In DNA, the CDR3 is TGTGCCAGCAGCTTAATGAACGCTGAAGCTTTCTTT. This sequence encodes CASSLMNAEAFF.

Here the CDR3 reads CASSYSLTGVWETQYF. CDR3 DNA: TGTGCCAGCAGTTACTCTTTAACAGGGGTCTGGGAGACCCAGTACTTC. The V gene is TRBV6-5, the J gene TRBJ2-5; 7 positions match TRBD1. The CDR3 extends over 16 amino acids. Germline-derived CDR1 and CDR2 are MNHEY and SVGAGI. Germline trimming cut 0 bases from V and 5 bases from J; bases unmatched to any gene: 9.

The rearrangement joins TRBV5-1 to TRBJ1-3; D is perhaps TRBD1 (5 bases). V was clipped by 0 bases and J by 14 bases, with 12 bases between them. Germline assignment: CDR1 SGHRS and CDR2 YFSETQ. The CDR3 spans 12 residues. The CDR3 loop reads CASSLAGASLYF. The CDR3 DNA sequence: TGCGCCAGCAGCTTGGCTGGGGCGAGTCTATATTTT.

The DNA for the CDR3 is TGTGCCAGCAGCCGGACAGAAAGGGTCCACGAGCAGTACTTC. Its translation: CASSRTERVHEQYF. The chain couples TRBV7-9 to TRBJ2-7; TRBD1 is a possible D gene (6 bases). Trimming stripped 5 bases from V and 5 bases from J, with 16 bases between. CDR1 is SEHNR and CDR2 is FQNEAQ in the germline V gene (reference sequence). This CDR3 region has 14 residues.

The chain is built from TRBV27 and TRBJ2-1; 11 bases match TRBD2. The V and J ends lost 6 bases and 5 bases, in that order; junction bases with no gene match: 9. CDR1 MNHEY and CDR2 SMNVEV come from the germline V gene (reference sequence). There are 16 residues in the CDR3. This chain's CDR3 is CASSQRLAGRDNEQFF. The CDR3 DNA reads as TGTGCCAGCAGCCAGAGACTAGCGGGGAGGGACAATGAGCAGTTCTTC.

The V gene is TRBV2, the J gene TRBJ1-5; 7 bases match TRBD1. The CDR3 loop spans 13 amino acids. Looked up from germline, CDR1 is SNHLY and CDR2 is FYNNEI. J was trimmed by 7 bases and V by 1 base; bases with no gene match: 1. CDR3 region: CASSEVRGQPQHF. In DNA form, the CDR3 reads TGTGCCAGCAGTGAAGTCAGGGGGCAGCCCCAGCATTTT.

The CDR3 nucleotides read TGTGCCAGCAGCCCACGTCCGCGGGCCACCGGGGAGCTGTTTTTT. This translates into CASSPRPRATGELFF. The chain combines TRBV14 with TRBJ2-2; tentative D call: TRBD2 (5 bases). The CDR3 is made up of 15 amino acids. From germline, CDR1 is SGHDN and CDR2 FVKESK. V was shortened by 4 bases and J by 4 bases, with 13 bases between the two germline ends.